One sample yielded the 27 T cell receptor beta chains listed below, sequenced in a study of blood T cell repertoires in COVID-19. TCRdb keeps only in-frame clones here, not all; method: immunoSEQ multiplex PCR. The profile shows around 260,000 clones, 75% to 90% of them singletons. The specimen sequenced was peripheral blood. Source of these receptors: a woman aged 70-85 years with COVID-19, enrolled during active disease.

V gene TRBV19 combines with J gene TRBJ1-1; D uncertain. CDR3 length: 15 amino acids. The ends were cut back, 0 bases at V and 1 base at J, with 9 bases in the middle. Germline loops: CDR1 LNHDA, CDR2 SQIVND (reference sequence). The CDR3 region is CASSIEAEENTEAFF. As DNA, the CDR3 is TGTGCCAGTAGTATAGAGGCGGAGGAGAACACTGAAGCTTTCTTT. Based on the CDR3 plus reference TRBV19 and TRBJ1-1, the full variable domain is DGGITQSPKYLFRKEGQNVTLSCEQNLNHDAMYWYRQDPGQGLRLIYYSQIVNDFQKGDIAEGYSVSREKKESFPLTVTSAQKNPTAFYLCASSIEAEENTEAFFGQGTRLTVV.

The rearrangement uses TRBV30 and TRBJ1-2; D may be TRBD1 (6 bases). The V end was cut by 5 bases, the J end by 8 bases, with 21 bases between. Germline V gene lookup returns CDR1 GTSNPN and CDR2 SVGIG (reference sequence). This CDR3 is 14 amino acids long. The CDR3 loop is CAWGPLPGGGGYTF. The CDR3 DNA follows: TGTGCCTGGGGTCCCCTTCCCGGGGGGGGCGGCTACACCTTC.

The chain couples TRBV27 to TRBJ1-2; 9 nucleotides match TRBD1. CDR1 and CDR2 (germline): MNHEY, SMNVEV (reference sequence). This CDR3 comprises 17 residues. J was trimmed by 7 bases and V by 5 bases; bases with no gene match: 17. CDR3 DNA: TGTGCCAGCAGTCGGGACAGGGTATCACTATTTACTATTGGCTACACCTTC. Its protein product is CASSRDRVSLFTIGYTF.

V gene TRBV19 combines with J gene TRBJ2-3; D remains unclear. The CDR3 length is 15 residues. Germline CDR1 reads LNHDA; CDR2 reads SQIVND (reference sequence). Deletions cut 1 base from V and 0 bases from J, with 8 bases between. The CDR3 protein is CASSIGLTSTDTQYF. The CDR3 DNA is TGTGCCAGTAGTATAGGACTGACTAGCACAGATACGCAGTATTTT.

V and J are TRBV19 and TRBJ2-7, with 10 bases identical to TRBD1. Trimming took 6 bases from V and 6 from J; bases not matched to a gene: 14. The CDR3 loop spans 16 amino acids. CDR1 and CDR2 (germline): LNHDA, SQIVND (reference sequence). The CDR3 spells CASSLPGTGAVGEQYF. CDR3 DNA sequence: TGTGCCAGTAGCCTCCCCGGGACAGGGGCGGTTGGCGAGCAGTACTTC.

CDR3 bases: TGCGCCAGCAGCCAACCCCAGGACAGGGCCCAGTACTTC. Amino acid sequence: CASSQPQDRAQYF. The chain links TRBV4-1 to TRBJ2-5; TRBD1 matches 8 bases. The junction had 5 bases not matched to a gene; V was cut back by 2 bases and J by 9 bases. The CDR3 consists of 13 residues. CDR1 and CDR2 (germline): MGHRA, YSYEKL.

The chain is built from TRBV3-1 (or the pseudogene TRBV3-2) and TRBJ1-3, with D unresolved. V lost 0 bases and J lost 3, with 9 bases in between. The CDR3 length is 15 residues. Germline V CDR1 and CDR2: LGHDT, YNNKEL (reference sequence). The CDR3 bases are TGTGCCAGCAGCCAAGATCGAGGGTTTGGAAACACCATATATTTT. This sequence encodes CASSQDRGFGNTIYF.

V usage is TRBV5-1 and J usage is TRBJ2-7, with D unresolved. The germline V gene has CDR1 SGHRS and CDR2 YFSETQ. Trimming took 0 bases from V and 4 from J, leaving 8 bases between them. The CDR3 extends over 13 amino acids. The CDR3 loop is CASSLASGYEQYF. CDR3 bases: TGCGCCAGCAGCTTGGCTTCCGGTTACGAGCAGTACTTC.

V is TRBV5-1 and J is TRBJ1-2; 8 nucleotides match TRBD1. This CDR3 comprises 14 residues. V lost 0 bases, J lost 8 bases, and 6 bases stayed unmatched. Germline V CDR1 and CDR2: SGHRS, YFSETQ. The CDR3: CASSLEQGEMGYTF. CDR3 DNA sequence: TGCGCCAGCAGCTTGGAACAGGGGGAAATGGGCTACACCTTC.

The rearrangement links TRBV28 to TRBJ1-5, with D uncertain. Germline-derived CDR1 and CDR2 are MDHEN and SYDVKM. The CDR3 has 15 residues. Trimming stripped 3 bases from V and 4 bases from J, with 13 bases between. The CDR3 DNA reads TGTGCCAGCAGTTTGATAACGGGAACTAATCAGCCCCAGCATTTT. It is translated as CASSLITGTNQPQHF.

The chain carries TRBV19 and TRBJ1-6; TRBD1 matches 7 bases. The CDR3 loop spans 17 amino acids. After removal of 3 bases from V and 0 bases from J, the junction contained 5 bases not matched to a gene. Germline loops: CDR1 LNHDA, CDR2 SQIVND (reference sequence). CDR3 nucleotide sequence: TGTGCCAGTAGTATCCGGGACAGATACTCCTATAATTCACCCCTCCACTTT. It yields the protein CASSIRDRYSYNSPLHF.

The chain carries TRBV28 and TRBJ1-2; D unresolved. The CDR3 sequence is 11 residues long. V was trimmed by 10 bases and J by 0 bases, leaving 6 bases between them. From germline, CDR1 is MDHEN and CDR2 SYDVKM. The chain's CDR3 is CATQSNYGYTF. CDR3 DNA sequence: TGTGCCACCCAATCTAACTATGGCTACACCTTC.

V is TRBV6-5 and J is TRBJ2-7, with D maybe TRBD2 (6 bases). This CDR3 has 12 residues. Trimming took off 11 bases at V and 3 bases at J, with 14 bases between the two ends. In germline, CDR1 is MNHEY, CDR2 SVGAGI. DNA of the CDR3: TGTGCCGCAAAGGGTAGCGGCTACGAGCAGTACTTC. Amino acid sequence: CAAKGSGYEQYF.

V and J are TRBV6-6 and TRBJ1-2, with a tentative D call TRBD1 (5 bases). V lost 2 bases and J 3 bases, leaving 10 bases between the germline ends. Germline CDR1 is MNHNY and CDR2 is SVGAGI (reference sequence). The CDR3 contains 14 residues. The CDR3 bases are TGTGCCAGCAGTTACGTGGGACTCCACTATGGCTACACCTTC. Protein product: CASSYVGLHYGYTF.

The chain is built from TRBV4-1 and TRBJ1-5, with a weak D call TRBD1 (6 bases). This CDR3 region has 17 residues. Between the trimmed V and J ends, which lost 1 base and 8 bases, there was a span of 21 bases. The germline CDR1 and CDR2 sequences are MGHRA and YSYEKL. Here the CDR3 reads CASSQVGEGGAKKPQHF. In DNA form, the CDR3 reads TGCGCCAGCAGCCAAGTTGGGGAGGGGGGCGCGAAGAAGCCCCAGCATTTT.

The sample holds one count of this clone. The rearrangement uses TRBV3-1 (or the pseudogene TRBV3-2) and TRBJ2-1; 8 bases are shared with TRBD2. Germline loops: CDR1 LGHDT, CDR2 YNNKEL (reference sequence). Trimming removed 2 bases from V and 7 bases from J; junction bases left unmatched: 7. The CDR3 sequence is 15 residues long. The CDR3 region is CASSQRLATINEQFF. In nucleotides, the CDR3 is TGTGCCAGCAGCCAAAGACTAGCGACAATTAATGAGCAGTTCTTC.

The chain couples TRBV14 to TRBJ1-3, with D possibly TRBD1 on 5 matching bases. The CDR3 contains 15 residues. Looked up from germline, CDR1 is SGHDN and CDR2 is FVKESK. The V and J ends lost 0 bases and 3 bases respectively, with 9 bases between them. The CDR3 loop is CASSQDSGIGNTIYF. Here the CDR3 DNA reads TGTGCCAGCAGCCAAGATTCAGGGATTGGAAACACCATATATTTT.

For the CDR3, the DNA is TGTGCCAGCAGCCAAGATCGGGCCAGGGGAGCTTTCTTT. It specifies CASSQDRARGAFF. The V gene is TRBV3-1 (or the pseudogene TRBV3-2), the J gene TRBJ1-1, with D possibly matching TRBD1 (6 bases). V shed 0 bases and J shed 10 bases, with 12 bases lying between them. The CDR3 totals 13 residues. Germline lookup yields CDR1 LGHDT and CDR2 YNNKEL (reference sequence).

This rearrangement joins TRBV4-2 to TRBJ1-1; D not certain. Trimming removed 0 bases from V and 2 bases from J, with 13 bases in between. CDR3 length equals 16 residues. Germline V gene sequence: CDR1 LGHNA, CDR2 YNFKEQ. CDR3 protein: CASSQDPPAGNTEAFF. The CDR3 DNA follows: TGTGCCAGCAGCCAAGATCCTCCAGCGGGAAACACTGAAGCTTTCTTT.

Here the CDR3 DNA reads TGTGCCAGCAGCCTCCCTAGCGGGAGTGGCACAGATACGCAGTATTTT. Translation: CASSLPSGSGTDTQYF. The chain links TRBV5-4 to TRBJ2-3, with TRBD2 identical over 10 bases. Germline V gene data show CDR1 as SGHNT and CDR2 as YYREEE (reference sequence). The CDR3 covers 16 residues. J was trimmed by 1 base and V by 4 bases; bases with no gene match: 6. Looking up the rest from reference TRBV5-4 and TRBJ2-3 gives the full variable domain: ETGVTQSPTHLIKTRGQQVTLRCSSQSGHNTVSWYQQALGQGPQFIFQYYREEENGRGNFPPRFSGLQFPNYSSELNVNALELDDSALYLCASSLPSGSGTDTQYFGPGTRLTVL.

V usage is TRBV2 and J usage is TRBJ2-1, with a weak D call TRBD2 (5 bases). V lost 8 bases and J 6 bases, leaving 8 bases between the germline ends. Germline CDR1 is SNHLY and CDR2 is FYNNEI. The CDR3 contains 11 residues. The CDR3 DNA is TGTGCCAGCCTAACTAGCAATGAGCAGTTCTTC. Residues: CASLTSNEQFF.

The chain combines TRBV5-8 with TRBJ1-5, with D possibly TRBD1 on 5 matching bases. The CDR3 runs 13 residues. Germline V gene sequence: CDR1 SGHTS, CDR2 YDEGEE. Trimming removed 0 bases at V and 5 bases at J, with 6 bases between. This chain's CDR3 is CASSLARDQPQHF. In nucleotides, the CDR3 is TGTGCCAGCAGCTTGGCCAGGGATCAGCCCCAGCATTTT.

This chain connects TRBV10-3 to TRBJ2-3; D might be TRBD1 (6 bases). The length of the CDR3 is 12 residues. V lost 7 bases and J lost 4, with 9 bases in between. The germline V gene encodes CDR1 ENHRY and CDR2 SYGVKD. The CDR3 reads CAINGGADTQYF. CDR3 sequence (DNA): TGTGCCATCAATGGGGGCGCAGATACGCAGTATTTT.

The chain joins TRBV9 to TRBJ1-3; no firm D call. Looked up from germline, CDR1 is SGDLS and CDR2 is YYNGEE. V lost 0 bases, J lost 0 bases, and 7 bases lay in between. This CDR3 has 15 residues. The CDR3 is CASSVATGSGNTIYF. DNA of the CDR3: TGTGCCAGCAGCGTAGCTACGGGCTCTGGAAACACCATATATTTT.

V usage is TRBV11-2 and J usage is TRBJ1-5, with unresolved D. Trimming removed 1 base from V and 2 bases from J, with 6 bases in between. The CDR3 is 14 residues long. Germline V gives CDR1 SGHAT, CDR2 FQNNGV. The CDR3 loop reads CASSLAGGNQPQHF. The CDR3 bases are TGTGCCAGCAGCTTAGCCGGGGGCAATCAGCCCCAGCATTTT.

The J gene is TRBJ1-3, the V gene TRBV18; 8 nucleotides line up with TRBD1. The V gene end was trimmed by 3 bases and the J gene end by 0 bases; junction bases not matched to a gene: 7. CDR3 length equals 17 residues. CDR1 is KGHSH, CDR2 LQKENI, per germline. The CDR3 DNA reads as TGTGCCAGCTCACCTTACACAGGGGGTCTCTCTGGAAACACCATATATTTT. It codes for CASSPYTGGLSGNTIYF.

The chain employs TRBV7-2 and TRBJ2-3; tentative D call: TRBD2 (6 bases). The V and J ends lost 0 bases and 5 bases respectively, with 6 bases between them. This CDR3 spans 13 amino acids. Germline assignment: CDR1 SGHTA and CDR2 FQGNSA. The CDR3 sequence: CASSLAGGDTQYF. The CDR3 bases are TGTGCCAGCAGCTTAGCCGGGGGAGATACGCAGTATTTT. Drawing the rest from reference TRBV7-2 and TRBJ2-3, the complete variable domain is GAGVSQSPSNKVTEKGKDVELRCDPISGHTALYWYRQSLGQGLEFLIYFQGNSAPDKSGLPSDRFSAERTGGSVSTLTIQRTQQEDSAVYLCASSLAGGDTQYFGPGTRLTVL.